This TCR beta chain originates from a study of T cells after yellow fever vaccination (dated by TCRdb to between 2018 and 2021). The study in broad terms: The SMART-Seq v4 Ultra Low Input RNA kit was used to prepare libraries from fractions with low cell numbers. Bulk PBMC replicates and cell subsets were isolated from blood drawn at multiple timepoints before and after both primary and secondary immunization. The cohort comprised two healthy male donors, one aged 18 to 30 and one aged 30 to 39 years. To follow T-cell clones before and after primary and booster YFV17D yellow fever vaccination, bulk TCR alpha and beta repertoires were sequenced over time. Summary of the overall study and its limitations: A small share of clonotypes occurred in both CD4 and CD8 compartments, likely arising from convergent recombination. After the booster, most clones that had expanded after primary vaccination were detected again (almost 97% of CD4 and around nine tenths of CD8), suggesting broad maintenance of memory. The secondary T-cell response was found to be weaker but faster than the primary response, with a peak reached on day 5 rather than on day 15. Because only two donors were included in the study, the extent to which the findings can be generalized is limited. Computational filtering was required because FACS-sorted repertoires could contain abundant contaminating clonotypes from the bulk population.

Per the publication, the treatment or condition label means: live attenuated yellow fever vaccine strain. At every blood-draw timepoint, two biological replicates of bulk PBMCs were collected. PBMCs were isolated from peripheral blood using a standard Ficoll-Paque protocol. RNA was extracted with TriZol from bulk PBMCs, CD4 and CD8 fractions, and dextramer-positive and dextramer-negative fractions. V loses 0 bases, J loses 6 bases, and the germline ends lie 8 bases apart. The CDR3 holds 13 amino acids from the cysteine to the phenylalanine. Of all the DNA, just the CDR3 is kept, 39 bases in frame from base 1. Via the germline V gene (reference sequence), CDR1 is SEHNR and CDR2 FQNEAQ. TCR cDNA was synthesized by 5'RACE template switching, which introduced a universal primer site and unique molecular identifiers. Priming of cDNA synthesis was performed from both the TCR alpha and TCR beta constant segments. Library amplification used two PCR steps, and the second PCR step added sample barcodes and sequencing adapters. Libraries were sequenced on Illumina HiSeq 2500 (2x100 bp) or NovaSeq (2x150 bp). The authors' pipeline ran thus. MIGEC was used to demultiplex reads and collapse the reads into UMI consensus sequences, and MiXCR was used for V(D)J alignment. Clonotypes responding to the vaccine were identified with edgeR on replicate PBMC samples, with the criteria of FDR below 0.01 and a log2 fold change above 5 up to day 15. Bulk clonotypes were assigned CD4 or CD8 identity according to which sequenced CD4 or CD8 repertoire held them at higher abundance. TCRdb ran its own pipeline on the public reads, namely fastp trimming at Q25 and MiXCR clone calling, and kept in-frame beta chains. Rows merge per CDR3 protein into single entries with the most common DNA and genes. The V and J calls shown here were made by TCRdb, not taken from the authors' results. The sample table holds hundreds of thousands of distinct CDR3 sequences, of which about 19% were seen once. Approximately 14% of the sample is in the top ten clones.

Of note for this clonotype: The antigen it binds to is not known. The input lacks base qualities; no much larger clone sits a single base away.

The chain is assembled from TRBV7-9 and TRBJ2-5; TRBD1 is perhaps the D gene, given 6 matching bases. Sequencing used PBMCs, obtained 15 days after the yellow fever booster vaccination. The sequence was collected from a man aged 25-45 years who received the YFV17D yellow fever vaccine. The CDR3 protein sequence reads: CASSLAGQQTQYF. The DNA sequence reads TGTGCCAGCAGCTTAGCGGGACAACAGACCCAGTACTTC.